The sample holds many counts of the clone carrying this TCR beta chain. Germline values: CDR1 SGHTA, CDR2 FQGNSA. This CDR3 region has 12 residues. Between the trimmed V and J ends, which lost 2 bases and 4 bases, there was a span of 5 bases. This sample was included in a study of low-dose radiotherapy and immunotherapy resistance in tumors. Study-level information: A dose of 1 Gy per fraction every two weeks went to Cohort 2, totaling 13 Gy over 26 weeks. On an every-two-weeks schedule, patients received intravenous nivolumab 240 mg, along with ipilimumab 1 mg/kg every six weeks.

Time point defined: after trial treatment. Treatment described: LDRT plus nivolumab, ipilimumab, low-dose cyclophosphamide and aspirin (RACIN trial). PCR amplification of the TCRs was performed with Phusion for 15 to 25 PCR cycles, and it relied on a constant-region primer together with a V-primer adapter. One entry per CDR3 protein, called by TCRdb with MiXCR from the reads. The sample holds around 57,000 distinct CDR3 sequences, approximately 33% seen once. This sample comprised PBMCs, obtained after low-dose radiotherapy plus immunotherapy. The clonotype comes from a male donor with rectosigmoid adenocarcinoma. V is TRBV7-2 and J is TRBJ1-1; D call uncertain. As DNA, the CDR3 is TGTGCCAGCAGCTTATTGCCCACTGAAGCTTTCTTT. This codes for CASSLLPTEAFF.